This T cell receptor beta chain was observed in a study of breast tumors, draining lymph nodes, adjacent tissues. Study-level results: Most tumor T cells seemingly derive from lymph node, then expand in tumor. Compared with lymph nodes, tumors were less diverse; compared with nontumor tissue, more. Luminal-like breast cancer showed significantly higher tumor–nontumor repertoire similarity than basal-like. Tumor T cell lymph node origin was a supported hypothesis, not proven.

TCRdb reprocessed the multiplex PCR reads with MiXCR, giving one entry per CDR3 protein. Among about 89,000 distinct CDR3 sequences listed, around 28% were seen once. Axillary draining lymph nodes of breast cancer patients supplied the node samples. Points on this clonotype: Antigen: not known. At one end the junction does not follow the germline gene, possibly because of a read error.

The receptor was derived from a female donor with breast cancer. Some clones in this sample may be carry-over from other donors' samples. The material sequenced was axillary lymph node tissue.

The CDR3 spells CASGRTSGEETQNF. The CDR3 DNA follows: TGCGCCAGCGGCCGGACTAGCGGGGAGGAGACCCAGAACTTC. This chain uses TRBV5-1 with TRBJ2-5; 12 nucleotides line up with TRBD2. From germline, CDR1 is SGHRS and CDR2 YFSETQ. The length of the CDR3 is 14 residues.